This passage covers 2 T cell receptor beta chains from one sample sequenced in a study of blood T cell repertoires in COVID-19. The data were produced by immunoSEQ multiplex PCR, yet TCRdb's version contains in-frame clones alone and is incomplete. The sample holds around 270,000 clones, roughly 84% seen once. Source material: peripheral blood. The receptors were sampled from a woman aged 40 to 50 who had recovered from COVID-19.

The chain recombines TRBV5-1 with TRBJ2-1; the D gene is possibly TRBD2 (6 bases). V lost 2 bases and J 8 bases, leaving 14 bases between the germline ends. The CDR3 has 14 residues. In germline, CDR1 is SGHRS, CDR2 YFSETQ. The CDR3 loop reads CASSLSGVEDEQFF. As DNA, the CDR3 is TGCGCCAGCAGCTTATCGGGGGTGGAGGATGAGCAGTTCTTC.

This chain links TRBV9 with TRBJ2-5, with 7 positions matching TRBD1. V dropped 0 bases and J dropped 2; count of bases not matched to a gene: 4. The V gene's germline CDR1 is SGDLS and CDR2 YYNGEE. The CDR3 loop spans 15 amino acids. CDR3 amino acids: CASSVGGQNQETQYF. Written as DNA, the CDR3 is TGTGCCAGCAGCGTAGGGGGACAGAATCAAGAGACCCAGTACTTC.